This T cell receptor beta chain was recovered during a study of T-cell memory formation after mild COVID-19 (TCRdb year 2021). About the full investigation: TCR sequence clusters from the two donors were largely donor specific. Two young, previously healthy adult volunteers made up the cohort, one male and one female. T-cell clones expanding and contracting after mild COVID-19 in a couple of donors were tracked by longitudinal TCRalpha and TCRbeta repertoire sequencing.

The sequencer listed for this sample is Illumina NovaSeq 6000. TCRalpha and TCRbeta cDNA libraries were built by 5'RACE with constant-segment primers, adding sample barcodes and unique molecular identifiers. RNA was extracted from every sample with Trizol reagent. Amplification of the libraries took two PCR steps, and the second step added a second sample barcode plus Illumina TruSeq adapters. Sequencing of the libraries was done on an Illumina NovaSeq, producing 2 x 150 bp paired-end reads. Turning to the authors' computational methods: Reads were demultiplexed and collapsed into UMI-guided consensus sequences with migec v1.2.7. Using mixcr v2.1.11, the UMI consensuses were aligned to TRA and TRB V and J templates and assembled into clonotypes. Clonotypes were classified as expanded or contracted when called significant by both edgeR and NoisET, with noise models trained on biological replicates. For edgeR calls, the thresholds were a false discovery rate-adjusted p below 0.01 and a log2 fold-change of 1. As an exploratory analysis of dynamics, PCA with hierarchical clustering was applied to max-normalized trajectories of the 1000 most abundant clonotypes. Separately sequenced CD4+ and CD8+ repertoires were used to assign a CD4 or CD8 phenotype to each responding clone. TCRdb took the public reads, trimmed them with fastp at Q25, ran MiXCR for clone calling and kept in-frame beta chains. Each entry merges the rows of one CDR3 protein and shows their most common DNA and genes. The V and J calls and clone size are TCRdb's, not the authors'. The sample table lists approximately 100,000 distinct CDR3 sequences, over 15% of them with a count of one. The ten biggest clones cover 25% to 30% of the sample.

Ficoll-Paque density gradient centrifugation was the method used to isolate PBMCs. The CDR3 covers 12 residues, taking in both the cysteine and the phenylalanine. The CDR3 DNA has 36 bases and is translated from base 1. A distance of 11 bases separates the germline ends of V and J, which lose 7 bases and 7 bases respectively. Paper-wide results and their limitations: Contracting CD4+ clones appeared mostly in the CM and EM memory subsets, whereas CD8+ clones were enriched in EMRA. Clones that contracted from day 15 to 85 showed balanced CD4/CD8 phenotypes, whereas a second wave of clones that expanded from day 15 to 37 leaned towards CD4+. The detection of some responding clones in pre-infection memory suggests that pre-existing cross-reactive memory T cells joined the SARS-CoV-2 response. Only a couple of mild cases were covered in the study, and larger cohorts including severe cases with pre-infection samples were considered necessary. The second-wave clones that peaked on day 37 were not confirmed to be SARS-CoV-2 specific.

On this clonotype itself: Its recognized antigen is unknown. No much larger clone exists at a distance of one base, and base qualities are not known.

In this chain, TRBV12-3 or TRBV12-4 is recombined with TRBJ2-1, with the D gene not confidently named. This sequence originates from an adult woman who had mild COVID-19 (a few samples of this study predate the infection). The sample titles of this study are shuffled in the database, so cell type and time point are left out; the donor was told from shared clones. Sequencing was done on a sample of PBMCs or a T cell subset sorted from them (not recorded which). The nucleotide sequence reads TGTGCCAGCACCTTCATGAGGAATGAGCAGTTCTTC. It translates to CASTFMRNEQFF.